This entry features one T cell receptor beta chain sequence. The data derive from a study of T cell clusters in autoimmune cytopenias. TRB amplification used approximately 250 ng of peripheral blood genomic DNA. Multiplex touch-down PCR amplified TRB using TRB-A and TRB-B pools in one tube. TCRdb reprocessed the multiplex PCR reads; each CDR3 protein has one entry and no DNA is given. In total, the table holds around 7,200 distinct CDR3 sequences. Germline CDR1 reads SGHTA; CDR2 reads FQGNSA. This CDR3 is 15 amino acids long. The sample was also reused in another study, on T cell repertoires in aging, cancer and after chemotherapy.

The chain uses TRBV7-2 and TRBJ1-2; the TCRdb call, TRBD1, lacks DNA for checking. The sequenced sample was peripheral blood. This receptor was taken from a human donor in good health. This chain's CDR3 is CASSLVVGGDYGYTF.